This T cell receptor beta chain emerged from a study of T cells in tuberculosis. Documented time point: new active TB diagnosis, blood taken before or within 7 days of starting treatment. Generated by immunoSEQ multiplex PCR, the TCRdb table keeps only in-frame clones and is missing some. The sample yields some 40,000 clones, around 94% seen once. With 4 bases clipped from V and 4 bases from J, the junction kept 9 bases outside the gene matches. Germline V gene sequence: CDR1 SGHRS, CDR2 YFSETQ. The CDR3 is made up of 15 amino acids. The material sequenced was PBMCs, taken at tuberculosis diagnosis. The gene calls are TRBV5-1 and TRBJ1-1; 8 nucleotides match TRBD1. The receptor comes from an adult with tuberculosis. Here the CDR3 DNA reads TGCGCCAGCAGCCCGAACACAGGGGGTGCCACTGAAGCTTTCTTT. Protein: CASSPNTGGATEAFF.